The source of this T cell receptor beta chain is a study of T cells in Graves' hyperthyroidism and ophthalmopathy. There are 13 residues in the CDR3. Germline CDR1 SQVTM, CDR2 ANQGSEA. Between the trimmed V and J ends, which lost 4 bases and 1 base, there was a span of 5 bases. A lack of ophthalmopathy progression within 18 months defined stable Graves' hyperthyroidism. Patients having uncontrolled infection, another autoimmune disease, pregnancy or lactation were not included. This clonotype was recorded many times. RNA transcripts were the template for amplifying TCR beta CDR3 regions. RT-PCR in the first round (using the HTBI primer set) targeted the TCR CDR3. TCRdb fed the multiplex PCR reads into MiXCR, producing one record per CDR3 protein. The profile covers around 580,000 distinct CDR3 sequences, with approximately 44% appearing a single time and 7.5% to 8.5% taken by the ten largest.

The sequence came from a woman under 30 with Graves' hyperthyroidism. Sequencing input: peripheral blood or thyroid tissue (not recorded which). The chain employs TRBV29-1 and TRBJ2-6; D gene unclear. CDR3 protein: CSVAVSGANVLTF. CDR3 DNA: TGCAGCGTTGCAGTATCTGGGGCCAACGTCCTGACTTTC.